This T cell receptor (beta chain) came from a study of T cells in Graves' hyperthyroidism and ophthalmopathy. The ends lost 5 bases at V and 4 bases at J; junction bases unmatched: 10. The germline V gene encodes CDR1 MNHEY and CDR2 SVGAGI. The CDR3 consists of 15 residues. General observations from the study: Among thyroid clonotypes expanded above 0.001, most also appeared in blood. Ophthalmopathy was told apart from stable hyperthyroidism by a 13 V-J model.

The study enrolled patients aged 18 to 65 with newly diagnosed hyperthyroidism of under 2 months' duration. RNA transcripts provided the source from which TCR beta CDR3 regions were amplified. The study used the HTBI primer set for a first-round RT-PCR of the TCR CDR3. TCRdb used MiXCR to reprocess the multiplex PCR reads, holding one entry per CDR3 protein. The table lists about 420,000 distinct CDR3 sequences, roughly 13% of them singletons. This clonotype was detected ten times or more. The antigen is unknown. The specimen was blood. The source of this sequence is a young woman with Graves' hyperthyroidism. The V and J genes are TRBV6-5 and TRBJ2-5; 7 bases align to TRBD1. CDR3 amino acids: CASSPGQAVVETQYF. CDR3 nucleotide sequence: TGTGCCAGCAGTCCCGGACAGGCGGTTGTAGAGACCCAGTACTTC.